This passage covers 10 T cell receptor beta chains from one sample sequenced in a study of tumor and adjacent non-tumor tissue in lung cancer (dated by TCRdb to the late 2010s). RNA was extracted from bulk unsorted tissue and checked for quality with a NanoDrop ND-1000 and an Agilent 2100. The normal lung samples consisted of distant non-tumor tissue collected more than 3 cm from the tumor edge. Library construction relied on multiplex PCR. TCRdb records Illumina HiSeq 2500 as the sequencer. Following protocols modified from ARM-PCR, the researchers constructed TCRbeta libraries through three rounds of nested PCR with primers (Table S4). TCRdb handled the public reads itself, with Q25 trimming in fastp and clone calling in MiXCR, and kept productive beta chains. All rows with the same CDR3 protein become a single entry with the most common DNA and genes. For this sample there are 90,000 to 110,000 distinct CDR3 sequences; 60% to 65% appear just once. The ten largest make up about 20% of the sample.

The sequencing sample was made of distant non-tumor lung tissue. The receptors shown here come from a man in his 60s with non-small cell lung cancer.

To note about this clonotype: A read error may produce the germline difference seen at one junction end. V is TRBV7-8 and J is TRBJ2-1; 8 nucleotides match TRBD2. Germline V gene sequence: CDR1 SGHVS, CDR2 FQNEAQ. The CDR3 is 16 amino acids. The CDR3 DNA sequence: TGTGCCAGCAACCCCCGGTTAGCGGGACTTACCAATGAGCATTTCTTC. Translated, it gives CASNPRLAGLTNEHFF.

A remark on this clonotype: One end of the junction does not line up with germline, which may come from a read error. V gene TRBV28 combines with J gene TRBJ2-5; D gene uncertain. This CDR3 spans 12 amino acids. Germline V gives CDR1 MDHEN, CDR2 SYDVKM. CDR3 sequence: CASVAVQETQNF. In nucleotides, the CDR3 is TGTGCCAGCGTGGCAGTGCAAGAGACCCAGAACTTC.

In the case of this clonotype: The junction departs from the called germline gene at one end, perhaps through a read error. The genes are TRBV12-3 or TRBV12-4 and TRBJ2-3, with TRBD2 identical over 8 bases. The CDR3 extends over 10 amino acids. Here the CDR3 DNA reads TGTACCAGCGGGAGAGATACGCAGTATTTT. It is translated as CTSGRDTQYF.

Note on this clonotype: The CDR3 ends on some other residue instead of the conserved phenylalanine or tryptophan, so this is likely a read error. This chain links TRBV5-1 with TRBJ1-1, with 7 bases lining up with TRBD1. The CDR3 length is 16 residues. Germline CDR1 is SGHRS and CDR2 is YFSETQ. V lost 7 bases to trimming and J lost 1 base; unmatched junction nucleotides: 13. The CDR3 loop reads CASGIGGGAGNTEAFS. DNA for the CDR3: TGCGCCAGCGGAATTGGAGGGGGCGCGGGGAACACTGAAGCTTTCTCT.

In its sample, this clonotype was seen many times. Possible read error: a much larger clone is one base away. This rearrangement joins TRBV29-1 to TRBJ2-1; 7 positions agree with TRBD1. CDR3 length: 12 residues. CDR1 is SQVTM and CDR2 is ANQGSEA in the germline V gene. The CDR3 sequence is CSVEGQYSEQFF. The CDR3 bases are TGCAGCGTTGAGGGACAGTACAGTGAGCAGTTCTTC.

This clonotype showed up just a few times. J is TRBJ2-2 and V is TRBV5-1; 8 bases are shared with TRBD2. With 3 bases clipped from V and 4 bases from J, the junction kept 8 bases outside the gene matches. The CDR3 has 16 amino acids. The germline V gene encodes CDR1 SGHRS and CDR2 YFSETQ. This CDR3 is CASSSSGRTSTGELFF. CDR3 nucleotide sequence: TGCGCCAGCAGCTCGAGCGGGAGAACGAGCACCGGGGAGCTGTTTTTT.

This clonotype was detected many times. The chain recombines TRBV2 with TRBJ2-1; 10 nucleotides line up with TRBD2. Germline V gene data show CDR1 as SNHLY and CDR2 as FYNNEI. The CDR3 contains 13 residues. The trim removed 3 bases at V and 15 bases at J, leaving 8 bases unmatched. The CDR3 sequence is CASSDNERGGSFF. Written as DNA, the CDR3 is TGTGCCAGCAGTGACAACGAGCGGGGGGGTTCGTTCTTC.

On this clonotype itself: The CDR3 does not close with the conserved phenylalanine or tryptophan, likely indicating a read error. The rearrangement uses TRBV4-3 and TRBJ2-1, with 10 bases fitting TRBD1. Losses at the gene ends were 6 bases for V and 8 bases for J; bases not matched to a gene: 4. The CDR3 loop spans 13 amino acids. Germline lookup yields CDR1 LGHNA and CDR2 YSLEER. In DNA, the CDR3 is TGCGCCAGCAGTCCGACAGGGGGCGATGAGCAGTTCATC. Protein sequence: CASSPTGGDEQFI.

This clonotype showed up just once. This chain uses TRBV10-3 with TRBJ2-3, with 7 bases fitting TRBD2. The germline V gene has CDR1 ENHRY and CDR2 SYGVKD. There are 14 residues in the CDR3. V dropped 7 bases and J dropped 4; count of bases not matched to a gene: 8. The CDR3 sequence is CAIKFTSDADTQYF. DNA for the CDR3: TGTGCCATCAAGTTTACTAGCGACGCAGATACGCAGTATTTT.

A word on this clonotype: It is likely a read error, because the conserved phenylalanine at the end of the CDR3 is missing. V gene TRBV7-8 combines with J gene TRBJ2-2; 7 positions agree with TRBD2. The CDR3 is 15 amino acids. Looked up from germline, CDR1 is SGHVS and CDR2 is FQNEAQ. The DNA of the CDR3 is TGTGCCAGCAGCCGAAGACTAGCAGCCACCGGGGACCTGTTTCTT. It is translated as CASSRRLAATGDLFL.